This TCR beta chain was observed in a study of blood T cell repertoires in COVID-19. Study-wide context: Collection of acute and convalescent COVID-19 samples took place in the United States, Italy and Spain. Sample material is recorded as cDNA or gDNA derived from T cells, B-cell-depleted T cells, or PBMCs.

The germline CDR1 and CDR2 sequences are LNHNV and YYDKDF (reference sequence). Trimming took 3 bases from V and 8 from J; bases not matched to a gene: 4. The CDR3 length is 15 residues. Per the original data handling: Reference gene primer amplification yielded estimated nucleated cell counts. Clones were read by immunoSEQ multiplex PCR, and TCRdb kept only the in-frame ones, dropping some. Clonal size and the V and J genes are those of that table, whereas D and trimming came from the DNA. The sample yields about 280,000 clones, 70% to 90% seen once. The rearrangement uses TRBV15 and TRBJ1-6; 10 positions match TRBD1. The sample taken for sequencing was peripheral blood. This receptor was taken from a woman in her thirties who had recovered from COVID-19. DNA of the CDR3: TGTGCCACCAGCAGGTCCGGGACAGGGGATTCACCCCTCCACTTT. Amino acids: CATSRSGTGDSPLHF. Supplemented by reference TRBV15 and TRBJ1-6, the full variable domain reads DAMVIQNPRYQVTQFGKPVTLSCSQTLNHNVMYWYQQKSSQAPKLLFHYYDKDFNNEADTPDNFQSRRPNTSFCFLDIRSPGLGDTAMYLCATSRSGTGDSPLHFGNGTRLTVT.